The clone carrying this TCR beta chain was seen a handful of times. Using its own MiXCR run on the 5' RACE reads, TCRdb lists one record per CDR3 protein. The top ten clones hold 20% to 25% of a sample with a few hundred thousand distinct CDR3 sequences, approximately 15% of them seen once. This entry belongs to a study of T-cell memory formation after mild COVID-19. The sample was PBMCs or a T cell subset sorted from them (not recorded which). This receptor was identified in a man aged 18 to 30 who had mild COVID-19 (a few samples of this study predate the infection). Cell type and time point are not known.

The CDR3 nucleotides read TGTGCCAGCACCCCGACAGGGATAGGGACCTACGAGCAGTACTTC. It is translated as CASTPTGIGTYEQYF. V gene TRBV12-3 or TRBV12-4 combines with J gene TRBJ2-7, with 7 positions matching TRBD1. The junction had 11 bases not matched to a gene; V was cut back by 7 bases and J by 2 bases. The CDR3 is 15 residues long.